This TCR beta chain was documented in a study of T cells after posttransplantation cyclophosphamide. Study results and limitations: After PTCy, TRB diversity resembled that of CNI/methotrexate controls. Skin or GI-infiltrating T cells shared few TRB sequences with blood.

This clone was recorded many times. Antigen unknown. Clones were read by immunoSEQ multiplex PCR, and TCRdb kept only the in-frame ones, dropping some. Altogether under 45,000 clones were found in the sample, and no singletons occur. Trimming removed 6 bases at V and 3 bases at J, with 14 bases between. This CDR3 region has 14 residues. On the day of bone marrow donation, the related graft donor provided peripheral blood. The chain couples TRBV12-3 or TRBV12-4 to TRBJ1-2; tentatively, D is TRBD1 (6 bases). This sequence originates from a man aged 30 to 45 in good health and a related stem cell transplant donor. Material: PBMCs. CDR3 nucleotides: TGTGCCAGCAGAAACGGACAGAGCCACTATGGCTACACCTTC. Protein product: CASRNGQSHYGYTF.